This entry features one TCR beta chain sequence. Its antigen remains unidentified. The entry originates in a study of T-cell reconstitution after alpha-beta-depleted transplantation in children. V was clipped by 3 bases and J by 2 bases, with 20 bases between them. The length of the CDR3 is 16 residues. Germline V gene data show CDR1 as DFQATT and CDR2 as SNEGSKA (reference sequence). This sample's TCRbeta library carried unique molecular identifier barcodes. TCRdb reanalysed the PCR reads using MiXCR and keeps one entry per CDR3 protein. The data show hundreds of thousands of distinct CDR3 sequences, around 15% seen once. Study-wide points: One year post-transplant, T-cell counts and diversity were largely derived from T cells produced anew. High day-60 TCRbeta diversity in some patients came from surviving recipient T cells and thymic progenitors. Reports say that about two months after transplant, the alpha-beta T cells came out of several hundred graft clones that had expanded.

The input for sequencing was PBMCs, mostly from graft donor cells, taken 360 days after TCRalphabeta/CD19-depleted stem cell transplant. The genes are TRBV20-1 and TRBJ2-7, with a tentative D call TRBD2 (6 bases). The clonotype comes from a boy under three years old who had a stem cell transplant for Wiskott-Aldrich syndrome, so the T cells may come from the graft donor. The DNA of the CDR3 is TGCAGTGCTAGTGGACCCGTTGCGGGGACCCCCTACGAGCAGTACTTC. This gives the protein CSASGPVAGTPYEQYF.